The subject of this entry is one T cell receptor (beta chain). Its antigen is unidentified. These data are taken from a study of T cells after yellow fever vaccination. General study points: Contaminating bulk clonotypes could be abundant in FACS-sorted repertoires.

Template-switching 5'RACE yielded the TCR cDNA; a universal primer site and UMIs were added in the process. TCRdb ran MiXCR on the 5' RACE reads and lists one entry per CDR3 protein. Of a few hundred thousand distinct CDR3 sequences listed, around 8.6% were seen once; the top ten hold 3% to 4%. The CDR3 spans 14 residues. Looked up from germline, CDR1 is LGHDT and CDR2 is YNNKEL (reference sequence). Trimming pared 6 bases from V and 2 bases from J, leaving 13 bases between. The sequence was obtained from a man aged 18 to 29 who received the YFV17D yellow fever vaccine. The source material was CD4+ T cells sorted from PBMCs, sampled 5 days after the yellow fever booster vaccination. This chain connects TRBV3-1 to TRBJ1-1; D possibly corresponds to TRBD1 (5 bases). The CDR3 DNA follows: TGTGCCAGCAGGGCCTACGGGGGAAACACTGAAGCTTTCTTT. As protein: CASRAYGGNTEAFF. Based on the CDR3 plus reference TRBV3-1 and TRBJ1-1, the full variable domain is DTAVSQTPKYLVTQMGNDKSIKCEQNLGHDTMYWYKQDSKKFLKIMFSYNNKELIINETVPNRFSPKSPDKAHLNLHINSLELGDSAVYFCASRAYGGNTEAFFGQGTRLTVV.